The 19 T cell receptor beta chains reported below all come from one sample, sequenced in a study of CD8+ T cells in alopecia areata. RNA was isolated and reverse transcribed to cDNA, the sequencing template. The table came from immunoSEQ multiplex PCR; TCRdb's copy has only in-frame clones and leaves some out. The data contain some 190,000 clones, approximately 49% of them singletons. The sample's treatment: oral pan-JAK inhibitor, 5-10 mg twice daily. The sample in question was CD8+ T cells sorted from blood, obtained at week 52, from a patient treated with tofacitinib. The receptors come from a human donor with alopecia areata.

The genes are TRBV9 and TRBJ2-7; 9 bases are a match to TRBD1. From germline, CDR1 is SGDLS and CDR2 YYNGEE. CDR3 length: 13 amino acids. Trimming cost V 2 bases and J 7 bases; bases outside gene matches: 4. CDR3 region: CASSVRTGEEQYF. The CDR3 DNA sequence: TGTGCCAGCAGCGTTAGGACAGGGGAAGAGCAGTACTTC.

The CDR3 DNA reads TGTGCCAGCAGTCCTACTACGGGGGAGACCCAGTACTTC. Amino acid sequence: CASSPTTGETQYF. The chain carries TRBV6-5 and TRBJ2-5; D may be TRBD2 (5 bases). Trimming removed 5 bases at V and 5 bases at J, with 12 bases between. The CDR3 covers 13 residues. Germline V gene data show CDR1 as MNHEY and CDR2 as SVGAGI.

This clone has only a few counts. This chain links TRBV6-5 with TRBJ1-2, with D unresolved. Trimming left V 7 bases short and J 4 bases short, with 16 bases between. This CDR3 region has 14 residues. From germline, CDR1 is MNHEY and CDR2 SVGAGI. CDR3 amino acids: CASTPDPTGYGYTF. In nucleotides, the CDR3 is TGTGCCAGCACTCCAGACCCAACGGGCTATGGCTACACCTTC.

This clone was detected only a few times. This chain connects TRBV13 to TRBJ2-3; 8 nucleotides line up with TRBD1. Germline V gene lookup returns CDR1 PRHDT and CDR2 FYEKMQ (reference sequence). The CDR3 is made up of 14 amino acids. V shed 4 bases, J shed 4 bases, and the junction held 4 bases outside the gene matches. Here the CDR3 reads CASSYDRGPDTQYF. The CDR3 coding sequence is TGTGCCAGCAGCTATGACAGGGGCCCAGATACGCAGTATTTT. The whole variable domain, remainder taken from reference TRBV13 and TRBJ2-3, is AAGVIQSPRHLIKEKRETATLKCYPIPRHDTVYWYQQGPGQDPQFLISFYEKMQSDKGSIPDRFSAQQFSDYHSELNMSSLELGDSALYFCASSYDRGPDTQYFGPGTRLTVL.

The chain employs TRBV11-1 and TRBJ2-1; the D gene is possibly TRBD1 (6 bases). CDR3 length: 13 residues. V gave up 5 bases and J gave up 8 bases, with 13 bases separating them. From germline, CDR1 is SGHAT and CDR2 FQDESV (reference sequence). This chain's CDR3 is CASSLVGGDEQFF. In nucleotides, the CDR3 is TGTGCCAGCAGCCTGGTTGGGGGCGATGAGCAGTTCTTC.

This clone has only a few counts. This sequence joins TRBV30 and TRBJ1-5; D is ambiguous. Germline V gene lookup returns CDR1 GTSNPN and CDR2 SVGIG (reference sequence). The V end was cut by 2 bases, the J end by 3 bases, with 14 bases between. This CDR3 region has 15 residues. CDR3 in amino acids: CAWSFTDYPNQPQHF. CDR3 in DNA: TGTGCCTGGAGTTTTACCGACTACCCCAATCAGCCCCAGCATTTT.

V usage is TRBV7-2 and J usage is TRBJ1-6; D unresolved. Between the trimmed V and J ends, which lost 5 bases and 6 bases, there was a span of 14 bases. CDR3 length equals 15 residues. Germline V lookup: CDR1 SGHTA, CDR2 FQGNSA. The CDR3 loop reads CASSPLYSFNSPLHF. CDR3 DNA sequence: TGTGCCAGCAGCCCGCTCTACAGCTTTAATTCACCCCTCCACTTT.

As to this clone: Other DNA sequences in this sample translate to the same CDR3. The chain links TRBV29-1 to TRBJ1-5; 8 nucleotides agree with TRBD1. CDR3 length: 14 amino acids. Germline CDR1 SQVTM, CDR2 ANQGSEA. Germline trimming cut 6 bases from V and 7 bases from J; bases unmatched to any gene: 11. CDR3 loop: CSVGGQGAGQPQHF. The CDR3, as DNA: TGCAGCGTCGGGGGCCAGGGGGCAGGGCAGCCCCAGCATTTT.

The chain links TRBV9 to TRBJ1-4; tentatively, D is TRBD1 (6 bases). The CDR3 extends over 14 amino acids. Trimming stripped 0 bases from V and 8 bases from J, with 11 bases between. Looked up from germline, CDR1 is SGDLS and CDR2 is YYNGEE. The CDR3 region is CASSVGQGREKLFF. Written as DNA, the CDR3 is TGTGCCAGCAGCGTAGGGCAGGGGCGAGAAAAACTGTTTTTT. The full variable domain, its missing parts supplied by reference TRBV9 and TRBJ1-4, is DSGVTQTPKHLITATGQRVTLRCSPRSGDLSVYWYQQSLDQGLQFLIQYYNGEERAKGNILERFSAQQFPDLHSELNLSSLELGDSALYFCASSVGQGREKLFFGSGTQLSVL.

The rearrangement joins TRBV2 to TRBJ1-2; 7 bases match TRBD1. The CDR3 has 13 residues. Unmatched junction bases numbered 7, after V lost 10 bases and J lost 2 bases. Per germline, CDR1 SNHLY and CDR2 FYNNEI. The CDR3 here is CANDQGVNYGYTF. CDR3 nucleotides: TGTGCCAACGACCAGGGGGTCAACTATGGCTACACCTTC.

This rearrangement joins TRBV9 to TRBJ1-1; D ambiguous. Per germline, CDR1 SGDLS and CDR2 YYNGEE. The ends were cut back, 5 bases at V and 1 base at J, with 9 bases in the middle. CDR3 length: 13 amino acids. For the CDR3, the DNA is TGTGCCAGCAGTTACTCCGCGAACACTGAAGCTTTCTTT. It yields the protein CASSYSANTEAFF.

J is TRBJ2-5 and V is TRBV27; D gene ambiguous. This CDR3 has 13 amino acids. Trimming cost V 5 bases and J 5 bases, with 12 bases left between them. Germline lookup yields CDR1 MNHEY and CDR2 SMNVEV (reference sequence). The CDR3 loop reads CASSIEMGETQYF. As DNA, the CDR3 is TGTGCCAGCAGTATCGAGATGGGGGAGACCCAGTACTTC.

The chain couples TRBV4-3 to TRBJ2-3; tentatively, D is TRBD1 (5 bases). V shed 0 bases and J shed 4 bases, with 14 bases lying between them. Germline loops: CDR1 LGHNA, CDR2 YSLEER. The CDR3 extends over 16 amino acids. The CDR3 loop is CASSQDRDSPADTQYF. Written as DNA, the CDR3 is TGCGCCAGCAGCCAAGATCGAGACAGCCCAGCAGATACGCAGTATTTT.

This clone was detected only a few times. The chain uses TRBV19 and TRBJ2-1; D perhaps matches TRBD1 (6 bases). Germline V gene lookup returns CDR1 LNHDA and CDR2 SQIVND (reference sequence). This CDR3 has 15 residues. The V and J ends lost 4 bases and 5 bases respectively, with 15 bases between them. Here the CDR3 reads CASSTWTEDDNEQFF. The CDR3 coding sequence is TGTGCCAGTAGTACATGGACAGAGGACGACAATGAGCAGTTCTTC.

In DNA form, the CDR3 reads TGCGCCAGCAGCTTGGGGACAGGGAAAGGCAGCAATCAGCCCCAGCATTTT. Amino acid sequence: CASSLGTGKGSNQPQHF. The chain has TRBV5-1 and TRBJ1-5; 8 positions match TRBD1. V was clipped by 0 bases and J by 1 base; unmatched bases: 6. CDR3 length: 17 residues. From germline, CDR1 is SGHRS and CDR2 YFSETQ.

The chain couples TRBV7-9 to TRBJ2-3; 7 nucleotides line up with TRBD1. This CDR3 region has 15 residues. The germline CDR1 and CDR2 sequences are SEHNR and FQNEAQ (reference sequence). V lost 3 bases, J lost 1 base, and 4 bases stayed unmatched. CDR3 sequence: CASSFPQGGTDTQYF. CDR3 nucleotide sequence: TGTGCCAGCAGCTTCCCCCAGGGGGGCACAGATACGCAGTATTTT. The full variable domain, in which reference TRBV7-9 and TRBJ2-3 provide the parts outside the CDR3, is DTGVSQNPRHKITKRGQNVTFRCDPISEHNRLYWYRQTLGQGPEFLTYFQNEAQLEKSRLLSDRFSAERPKGSFSTLEIQRTEQGDSAMYLCASSFPQGGTDTQYFGPGTRLTVL.

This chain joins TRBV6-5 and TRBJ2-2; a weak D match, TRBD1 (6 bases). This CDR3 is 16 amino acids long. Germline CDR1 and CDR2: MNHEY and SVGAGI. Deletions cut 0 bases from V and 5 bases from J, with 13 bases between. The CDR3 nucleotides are TGTGCCAGCAGTTACTCCCGGCAGGGGCTAACCGGGGAGCTGTTTTTT. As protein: CASSYSRQGLTGELFF.

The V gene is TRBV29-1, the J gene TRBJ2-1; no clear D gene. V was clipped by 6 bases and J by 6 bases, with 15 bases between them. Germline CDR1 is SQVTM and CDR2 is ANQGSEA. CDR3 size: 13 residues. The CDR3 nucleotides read TGCAGCGTAATATTCATTACCCCCAATGAGCAGTTCTTC. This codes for CSVIFITPNEQFF.

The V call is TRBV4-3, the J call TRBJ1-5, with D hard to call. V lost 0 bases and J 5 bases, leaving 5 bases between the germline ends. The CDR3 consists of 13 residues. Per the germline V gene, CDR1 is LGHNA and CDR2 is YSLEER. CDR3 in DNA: TGCGCCAGCAGCCAAGAAGTTGATCAGCCCCAGCATTTT. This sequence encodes CASSQEVDQPQHF.